This TCR beta chain was recovered during a study of cytomegalovirus exposure and HLA in healthy donors. General observations from the study: According to an earlier analysis, most TCR beta V segments yielded productive rearrangements about 90% or about 30% of the time. Cytomegalovirus-associated status was assigned to about 150 TCR beta chains.

The CDR3 is 15 residues long. CDR1 and CDR2 from the germline V gene are MGHRA and YSYEKL. The germline V and J ends were trimmed by 3 bases and 4 bases, with 16 bases remaining between them. Notes on this clone: Its antigen is unidentified.

Vbeta (60) and Jbeta (13) primers were used in the PCR. Assay: immunoSEQ multiplex PCR; the TCRdb copy retains only in-frame clones and omits some. The data show about 59,000 clones, about four fifths seen once. Sample: PBMCs. The rearrangement links TRBV4-1 to TRBJ2-7, with D possibly being TRBD2 (5 bases). This receptor was identified in a woman between 35 and 50 years old in good health and CMV-seronegative. DNA for the CDR3: TGCGCCAGCAGCCACCAAGAGGGAGAGGCATACGAGCAGTACTTC. It specifies CASSHQEGEAYEQYF.